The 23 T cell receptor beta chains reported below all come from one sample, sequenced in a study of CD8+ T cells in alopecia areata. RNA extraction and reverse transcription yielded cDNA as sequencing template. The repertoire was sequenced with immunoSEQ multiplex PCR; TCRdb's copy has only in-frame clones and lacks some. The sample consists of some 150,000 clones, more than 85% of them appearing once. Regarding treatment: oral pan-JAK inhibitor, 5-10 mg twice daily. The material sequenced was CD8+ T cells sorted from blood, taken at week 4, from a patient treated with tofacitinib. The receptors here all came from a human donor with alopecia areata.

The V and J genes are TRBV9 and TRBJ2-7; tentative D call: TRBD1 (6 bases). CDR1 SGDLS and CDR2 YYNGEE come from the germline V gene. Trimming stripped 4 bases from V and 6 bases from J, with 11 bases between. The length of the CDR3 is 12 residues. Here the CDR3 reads CASSHRESEQYF. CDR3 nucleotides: TGTGCCAGCAGCCACAGGGAAAGCGAGCAGTACTTC.

CDR3 DNA sequence: TGTGCCAGCAGCTTAACGAGCGCCACCGGGGAGCTGTTTTTT. Translating gives CASSLTSATGELFF. The rearrangement uses TRBV7-9 and TRBJ2-2; D gene ambiguous. The CDR3 covers 14 residues. Germline V gene data show CDR1 as SEHNR and CDR2 as FQNEAQ (reference sequence). V was clipped by 2 bases and J by 4 bases, with 8 bases between them. Together with reference TRBV7-9 and TRBJ2-2, the CDR3 gives the full variable domain: DTGVSQNPRHKITKRGQNVTFRCDPISEHNRLYWYRQTLGQGPEFLTYFQNEAQLEKSRLLSDRFSAERPKGSFSTLEIQRTEQGDSAMYLCASSLTSATGELFFGEGSRLTVL.

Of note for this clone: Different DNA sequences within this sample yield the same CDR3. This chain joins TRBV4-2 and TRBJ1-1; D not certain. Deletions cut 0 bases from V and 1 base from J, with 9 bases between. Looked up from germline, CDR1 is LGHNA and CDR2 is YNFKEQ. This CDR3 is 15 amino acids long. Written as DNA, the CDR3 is TGTGCCAGCAGCCAAGATTTGGAACAGAACACTGAAGCTTTCTTT. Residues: CASSQDLEQNTEAFF.

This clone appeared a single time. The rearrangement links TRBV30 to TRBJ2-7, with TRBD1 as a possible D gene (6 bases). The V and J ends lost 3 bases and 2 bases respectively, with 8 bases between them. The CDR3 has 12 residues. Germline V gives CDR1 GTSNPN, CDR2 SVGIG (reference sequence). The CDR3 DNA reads TGTGCCTGGAGGGGACAAGCCTACGAGCAGTACTTC. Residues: CAWRGQAYEQYF.

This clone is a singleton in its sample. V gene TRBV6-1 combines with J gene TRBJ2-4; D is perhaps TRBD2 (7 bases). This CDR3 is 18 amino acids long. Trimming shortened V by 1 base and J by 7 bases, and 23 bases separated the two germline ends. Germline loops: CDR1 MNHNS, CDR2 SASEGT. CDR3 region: CASSEDGGGAGVGNIQYF. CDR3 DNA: TGTGCCAGCAGTGAAGATGGGGGCGGGGCGGGAGTAGGTAACATTCAGTACTTC.

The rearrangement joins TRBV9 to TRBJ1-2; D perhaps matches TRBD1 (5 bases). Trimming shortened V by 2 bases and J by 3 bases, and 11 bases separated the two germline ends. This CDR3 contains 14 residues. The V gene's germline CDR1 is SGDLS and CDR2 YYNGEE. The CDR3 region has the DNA TGTGCCAGCAGCGTCACCGGGACGGACTATGGCTACACCTTC. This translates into CASSVTGTDYGYTF.

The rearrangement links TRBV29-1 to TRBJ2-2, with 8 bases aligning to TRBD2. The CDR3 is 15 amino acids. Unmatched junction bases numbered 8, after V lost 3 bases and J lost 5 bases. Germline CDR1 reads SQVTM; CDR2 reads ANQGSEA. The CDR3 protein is CSVDPGGIKTGELFF. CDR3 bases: TGCAGCGTTGATCCGGGAGGGATAAAAACCGGGGAGCTGTTTTTT.

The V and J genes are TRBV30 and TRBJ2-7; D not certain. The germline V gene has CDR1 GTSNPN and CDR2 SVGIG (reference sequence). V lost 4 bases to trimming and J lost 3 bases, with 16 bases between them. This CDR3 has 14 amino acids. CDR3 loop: CAWNPPVRLYEQYF. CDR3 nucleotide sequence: TGTGCCTGGAACCCCCCGGTACGGCTCTACGAGCAGTACTTC.

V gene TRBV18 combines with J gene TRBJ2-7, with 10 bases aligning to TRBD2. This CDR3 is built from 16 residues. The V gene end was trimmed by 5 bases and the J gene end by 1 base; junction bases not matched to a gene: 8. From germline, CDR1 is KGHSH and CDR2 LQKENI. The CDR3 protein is CASSSTGTSVSYEQYF. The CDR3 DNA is TGTGCCAGCTCATCAACCGGGACTAGCGTATCCTACGAGCAGTACTTC.

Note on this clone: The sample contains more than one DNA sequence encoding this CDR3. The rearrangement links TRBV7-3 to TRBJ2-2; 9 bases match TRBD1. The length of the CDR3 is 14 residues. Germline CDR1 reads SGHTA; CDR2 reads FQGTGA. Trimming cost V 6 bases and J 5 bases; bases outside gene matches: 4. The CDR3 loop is CASRRGQGTGELFF. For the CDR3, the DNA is TGTGCCAGCAGGCGTGGACAGGGGACCGGGGAGCTGTTTTTT.

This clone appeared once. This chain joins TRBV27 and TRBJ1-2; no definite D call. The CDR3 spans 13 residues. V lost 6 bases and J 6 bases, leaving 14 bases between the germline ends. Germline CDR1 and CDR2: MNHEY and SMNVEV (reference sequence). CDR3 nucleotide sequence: TGTGCCAGCAGCCTTTTATACGGGAATGGCTACACCTTC. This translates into CASSLLYGNGYTF.

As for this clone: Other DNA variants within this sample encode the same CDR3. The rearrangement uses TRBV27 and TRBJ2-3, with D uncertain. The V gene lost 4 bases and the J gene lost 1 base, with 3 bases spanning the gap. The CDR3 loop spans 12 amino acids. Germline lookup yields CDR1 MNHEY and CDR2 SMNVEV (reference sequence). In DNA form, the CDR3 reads TGTGCCAGCAGTTCTCGCACAGATACGCAGTATTTT. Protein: CASSSRTDTQYF.

CDR3 DNA: TGTGCCAGCAGCCCACAAGACAGGGTACCCAATGAAAAACTGTTTTTT. Its translation is CASSPQDRVPNEKLFF. The rearrangement links TRBV7-2 to TRBJ1-4; 7 bases fit TRBD1. Germline loops: CDR1 SGHTA, CDR2 FQGNSA. The ends lost 5 bases at V and 5 bases at J; junction bases unmatched: 11. This CDR3 has 16 residues. The complete variable domain, with remaining parts taken from reference TRBV7-2 and TRBJ1-4, reads GAGVSQSPSNKVTEKGKDVELRCDPISGHTALYWYRQSLGQGLEFLIYFQGNSAPDKSGLPSDRFSAERTGGSVSTLTIQRTQQEDSAVYLCASSPQDRVPNEKLFFGSGTQLSVL.

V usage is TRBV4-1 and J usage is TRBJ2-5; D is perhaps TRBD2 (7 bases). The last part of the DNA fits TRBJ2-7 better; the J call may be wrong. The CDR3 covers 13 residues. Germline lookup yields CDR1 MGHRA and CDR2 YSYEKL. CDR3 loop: CASSLREGDEQYF. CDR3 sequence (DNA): TGCGCCAGCAGCCTTAGGGAGGGGGACGAGCAGTACTTC.

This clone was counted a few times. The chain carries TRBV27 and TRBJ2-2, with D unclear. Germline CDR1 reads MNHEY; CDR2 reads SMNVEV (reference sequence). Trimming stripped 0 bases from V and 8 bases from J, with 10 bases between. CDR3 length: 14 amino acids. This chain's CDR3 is CASSLSPYTGELFF. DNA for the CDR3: TGTGCCAGCAGTTTATCGCCCTATACGGGGGAGCTGTTTTTT.

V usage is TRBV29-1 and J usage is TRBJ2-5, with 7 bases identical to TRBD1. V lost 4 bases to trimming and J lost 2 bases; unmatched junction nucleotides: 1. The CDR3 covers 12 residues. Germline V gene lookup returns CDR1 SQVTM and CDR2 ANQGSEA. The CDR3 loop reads CSVGGQQETQYF. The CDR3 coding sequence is TGCAGCGTTGGGGGACAGCAAGAGACCCAGTACTTC.

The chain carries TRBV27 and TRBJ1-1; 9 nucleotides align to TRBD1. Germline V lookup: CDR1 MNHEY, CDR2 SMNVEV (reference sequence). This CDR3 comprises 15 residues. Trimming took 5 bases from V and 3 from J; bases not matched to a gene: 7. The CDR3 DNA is TGTGCCAGCAGTCCGGACAGGGGTATGGACACTGAAGCTTTCTTT. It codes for CASSPDRGMDTEAFF.

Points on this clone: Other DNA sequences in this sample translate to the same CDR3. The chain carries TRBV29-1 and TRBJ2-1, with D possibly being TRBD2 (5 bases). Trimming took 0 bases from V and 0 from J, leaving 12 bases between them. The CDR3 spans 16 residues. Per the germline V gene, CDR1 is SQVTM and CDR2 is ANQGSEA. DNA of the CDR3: TGCAGCGTTGAAGATCTAATGGACTCCTCCTACAATGAGCAGTTCTTC. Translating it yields CSVEDLMDSSYNEQFF.

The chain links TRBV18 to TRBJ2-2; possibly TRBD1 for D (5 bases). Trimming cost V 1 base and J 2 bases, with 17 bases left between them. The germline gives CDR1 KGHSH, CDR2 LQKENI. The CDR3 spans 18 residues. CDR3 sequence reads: CASSPLRTPIINTGELFF. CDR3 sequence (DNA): TGTGCCAGCTCACCACTAAGGACACCAATTATTAACACCGGGGAGCTGTTTTTT.

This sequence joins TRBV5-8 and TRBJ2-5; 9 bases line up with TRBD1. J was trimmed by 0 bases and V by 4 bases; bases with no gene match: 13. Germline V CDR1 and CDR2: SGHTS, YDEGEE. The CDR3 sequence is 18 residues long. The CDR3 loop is CASSNLPGTGSYQETQYF. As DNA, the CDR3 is TGTGCCAGCAGCAACCTGCCGGGGACAGGGTCGTACCAAGAGACCCAGTACTTC.

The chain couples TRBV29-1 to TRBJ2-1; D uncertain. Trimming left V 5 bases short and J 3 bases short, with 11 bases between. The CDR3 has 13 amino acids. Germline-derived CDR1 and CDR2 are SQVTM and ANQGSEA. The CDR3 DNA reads TGCAGCGTTCAATTCCGTGTCTACAATGAGCAGTTCTTC. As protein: CSVQFRVYNEQFF.

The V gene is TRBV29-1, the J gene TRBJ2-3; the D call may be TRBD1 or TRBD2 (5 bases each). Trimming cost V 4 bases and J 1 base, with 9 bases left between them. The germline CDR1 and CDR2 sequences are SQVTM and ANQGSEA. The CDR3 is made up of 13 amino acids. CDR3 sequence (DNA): TGCAGCGTTGTCGGGGCGGGCACAGATACGCAGTATTTT. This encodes CSVVGAGTDTQYF.

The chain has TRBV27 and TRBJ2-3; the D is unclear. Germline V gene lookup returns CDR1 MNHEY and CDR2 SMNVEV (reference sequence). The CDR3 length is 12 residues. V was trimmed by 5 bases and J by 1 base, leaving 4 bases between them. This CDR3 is CASSPRTDTQYF. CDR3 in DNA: TGTGCCAGCAGTCCCCGCACAGATACGCAGTATTTT.